Given below is one TCR beta chain in context. Its antigen is not identified. These data belong to a study of OX40 agonist ivuxolimab in advanced cancers. Study observations and caveats: It was not determined which antigens were specifically recognized by the peripheral T cells that had undergone clonal expansion. At 0.1 to 3.0 mg/kg and by week 6, clonal expansion occurred in CD4+ and CD8+ blood T cells.

This table comes from immunoSEQ multiplex PCR, and its TCRdb copy is limited to in-frame clones, with some not included. The data show approximately 89,000 clones, 70% to 90% seen once. The CDR3 length is 17 residues. This sequence was found in an adult with an advanced solid tumor such as melanoma, head and neck, liver or kidney cancer. The chain recombines TRBV21-1 with TRBJ2-6; the table's D call, TRBD2, has no DNA check behind it. TRBV21-1 is a known pseudogene. Here the sequenced sample was CD4+ or CD8+ T cells sorted from blood, taken in a trial of the OX40 agonist ivuxolimab. In DNA form, the CDR3 reads TGTGCCAGCATTTCGGAGGGCTATAGCTCTGGGGCCAACGTCCTGACTTTC. Translating gives CASISEGYSSGANVLTF.